This TCR beta chain was observed in a study of T cell repertoires in ileal Crohn's disease (dated by TCRdb to between 2019 and 2020). For the study in its entirety: At the time of surgery, roughly 34% of patients were active smokers, and the median duration of disease was 6.5 to 8.5 years. Every patient underwent surgery because of a complication, which was stricturing disease in around 60% and penetrating disease in roughly 40%. Postoperative therapy was given to about half of the patients, with thiopurines administered to about a dozen patients and anti-TNF agents administered to approximately 20 patients. M0 samples were biopsies from the inflamed portion of the ileum in the surgical resection specimen. For commercial TCRB immunosequencing, roughly 0.5 micrograms of biopsy DNA were submitted for each sample. TCR repertoire analysis was performed in around 57 Crohn's disease patients drawn from a prospective multicentre cohort. Running in parallel with the study was a multicentre cohort set up to find predictors of early endoscopic recurrence following ileocolonic resection. Endoscopic postoperative recurrence was defined by a Rutgeerts score above i0. A total of around 150 mucosal samples from roughly 60 patients were sequenced, collected from several sites on the surgical specimen as well as at postoperative endoscopy.

What this sample's time point label stands for: inflamed ileum from the surgical specimen. To be eligible, patients had to be adults with ileal or ileocolonic Crohn's disease and an indication for ileocolonic resection. Whole ileal mucosal biopsies were kept frozen at -80 degrees C prior to DNA extraction. Genomic DNA was isolated from frozen whole biopsies using a TRizol-based method, and the DNA was quantified with a NanoDrop 2000 spectrophotometer. Results the study describes overall, beyond this receptor: Mucosal CD4 and CD8 T cells were sorted and sequenced only in a subgroup of patients, the size of which was not stated. Compared with non-smokers, patients who were active smokers at surgery showed a significantly higher proportion of clonal expansions (roughly 24% vs 19%, p=0.02). Compared with CD4 T cells, sorted CD8 T cells contained more high-frequency clones, which suggests that the mucosal expansions were mostly CD8. Endoscopic recurrence was linked to a higher percentage of high-frequency clones at surgery, and recurrence occurred in every patient whose clonality exceeded 26.8% (18/57).

Trimming takes 3 bases from V and 3 bases from J, and the germline ends sit 9 bases apart. The germline V gene yields MNHEY for CDR1 and SVGAGI for CDR2. The CDR3 measures 14 amino acids from cysteine to phenylalanine. CDR3 DNA is the only sequence kept; it has 42 bases, read in frame from the first base. Notes on this clone: Its recognized antigen is unknown. No base quality values were provided; no much bigger clone lies one nucleotide off.

Receptor amplification or capture employed the immunoSEQ multiplex PCR assay. Adaptive Biotechnology amplified the CDR3 regions from genomic DNA with a two-step multiplex PCR designed to control amplification bias. In the first PCR, primers covered every V and J gene segment, and in the second PCR, barcodes and Illumina adapters were added. An Illumina instrument was used to sequence the CDR3 libraries. In the authors' own workflow: The analysis used both the pipelines supplied by the vendor and custom analysis of the raw data in R/Bioconductor with R version 3.3.0. Clonality, ranging from 0 to 1, was calculated as the inverse of the normalised Shannon entropy of all productive clones. High-frequency clones were defined as the share of the repertoire occupied by the top 100 clones, with only clones passing a 95% confidence test being retained. The Simpson index measured repertoire diversity, and the Morisita-Horn index measured overlap between samples. In its TCRdb copy, this immuneACCESS table keeps in-frame sequences only and misses some clones. Where compared with another copy, unresolved V genes explain less than half of these, and the others have no known cause. The V and J calls and clone size are taken from that table; D and trimming were inferred from the DNA. For this sample the table gives some 3,500 clones, of which 93% were detected only once. The biggest ten clones account for 2.5% to 3% of the sample.

Material for sequencing was ileal tissue. The chain joins TRBV6-5 to TRBJ1-3; a tentative D match to TRBD1 spans 5 bases. The TCR sequence derives from an adult with Crohn's disease. CDR3 protein: CASSYLGGGNTIYF. The DNA sequence reads TGTGCCAGCAGTTATCTGGGGGGTGGAAACACCATATATTTT.